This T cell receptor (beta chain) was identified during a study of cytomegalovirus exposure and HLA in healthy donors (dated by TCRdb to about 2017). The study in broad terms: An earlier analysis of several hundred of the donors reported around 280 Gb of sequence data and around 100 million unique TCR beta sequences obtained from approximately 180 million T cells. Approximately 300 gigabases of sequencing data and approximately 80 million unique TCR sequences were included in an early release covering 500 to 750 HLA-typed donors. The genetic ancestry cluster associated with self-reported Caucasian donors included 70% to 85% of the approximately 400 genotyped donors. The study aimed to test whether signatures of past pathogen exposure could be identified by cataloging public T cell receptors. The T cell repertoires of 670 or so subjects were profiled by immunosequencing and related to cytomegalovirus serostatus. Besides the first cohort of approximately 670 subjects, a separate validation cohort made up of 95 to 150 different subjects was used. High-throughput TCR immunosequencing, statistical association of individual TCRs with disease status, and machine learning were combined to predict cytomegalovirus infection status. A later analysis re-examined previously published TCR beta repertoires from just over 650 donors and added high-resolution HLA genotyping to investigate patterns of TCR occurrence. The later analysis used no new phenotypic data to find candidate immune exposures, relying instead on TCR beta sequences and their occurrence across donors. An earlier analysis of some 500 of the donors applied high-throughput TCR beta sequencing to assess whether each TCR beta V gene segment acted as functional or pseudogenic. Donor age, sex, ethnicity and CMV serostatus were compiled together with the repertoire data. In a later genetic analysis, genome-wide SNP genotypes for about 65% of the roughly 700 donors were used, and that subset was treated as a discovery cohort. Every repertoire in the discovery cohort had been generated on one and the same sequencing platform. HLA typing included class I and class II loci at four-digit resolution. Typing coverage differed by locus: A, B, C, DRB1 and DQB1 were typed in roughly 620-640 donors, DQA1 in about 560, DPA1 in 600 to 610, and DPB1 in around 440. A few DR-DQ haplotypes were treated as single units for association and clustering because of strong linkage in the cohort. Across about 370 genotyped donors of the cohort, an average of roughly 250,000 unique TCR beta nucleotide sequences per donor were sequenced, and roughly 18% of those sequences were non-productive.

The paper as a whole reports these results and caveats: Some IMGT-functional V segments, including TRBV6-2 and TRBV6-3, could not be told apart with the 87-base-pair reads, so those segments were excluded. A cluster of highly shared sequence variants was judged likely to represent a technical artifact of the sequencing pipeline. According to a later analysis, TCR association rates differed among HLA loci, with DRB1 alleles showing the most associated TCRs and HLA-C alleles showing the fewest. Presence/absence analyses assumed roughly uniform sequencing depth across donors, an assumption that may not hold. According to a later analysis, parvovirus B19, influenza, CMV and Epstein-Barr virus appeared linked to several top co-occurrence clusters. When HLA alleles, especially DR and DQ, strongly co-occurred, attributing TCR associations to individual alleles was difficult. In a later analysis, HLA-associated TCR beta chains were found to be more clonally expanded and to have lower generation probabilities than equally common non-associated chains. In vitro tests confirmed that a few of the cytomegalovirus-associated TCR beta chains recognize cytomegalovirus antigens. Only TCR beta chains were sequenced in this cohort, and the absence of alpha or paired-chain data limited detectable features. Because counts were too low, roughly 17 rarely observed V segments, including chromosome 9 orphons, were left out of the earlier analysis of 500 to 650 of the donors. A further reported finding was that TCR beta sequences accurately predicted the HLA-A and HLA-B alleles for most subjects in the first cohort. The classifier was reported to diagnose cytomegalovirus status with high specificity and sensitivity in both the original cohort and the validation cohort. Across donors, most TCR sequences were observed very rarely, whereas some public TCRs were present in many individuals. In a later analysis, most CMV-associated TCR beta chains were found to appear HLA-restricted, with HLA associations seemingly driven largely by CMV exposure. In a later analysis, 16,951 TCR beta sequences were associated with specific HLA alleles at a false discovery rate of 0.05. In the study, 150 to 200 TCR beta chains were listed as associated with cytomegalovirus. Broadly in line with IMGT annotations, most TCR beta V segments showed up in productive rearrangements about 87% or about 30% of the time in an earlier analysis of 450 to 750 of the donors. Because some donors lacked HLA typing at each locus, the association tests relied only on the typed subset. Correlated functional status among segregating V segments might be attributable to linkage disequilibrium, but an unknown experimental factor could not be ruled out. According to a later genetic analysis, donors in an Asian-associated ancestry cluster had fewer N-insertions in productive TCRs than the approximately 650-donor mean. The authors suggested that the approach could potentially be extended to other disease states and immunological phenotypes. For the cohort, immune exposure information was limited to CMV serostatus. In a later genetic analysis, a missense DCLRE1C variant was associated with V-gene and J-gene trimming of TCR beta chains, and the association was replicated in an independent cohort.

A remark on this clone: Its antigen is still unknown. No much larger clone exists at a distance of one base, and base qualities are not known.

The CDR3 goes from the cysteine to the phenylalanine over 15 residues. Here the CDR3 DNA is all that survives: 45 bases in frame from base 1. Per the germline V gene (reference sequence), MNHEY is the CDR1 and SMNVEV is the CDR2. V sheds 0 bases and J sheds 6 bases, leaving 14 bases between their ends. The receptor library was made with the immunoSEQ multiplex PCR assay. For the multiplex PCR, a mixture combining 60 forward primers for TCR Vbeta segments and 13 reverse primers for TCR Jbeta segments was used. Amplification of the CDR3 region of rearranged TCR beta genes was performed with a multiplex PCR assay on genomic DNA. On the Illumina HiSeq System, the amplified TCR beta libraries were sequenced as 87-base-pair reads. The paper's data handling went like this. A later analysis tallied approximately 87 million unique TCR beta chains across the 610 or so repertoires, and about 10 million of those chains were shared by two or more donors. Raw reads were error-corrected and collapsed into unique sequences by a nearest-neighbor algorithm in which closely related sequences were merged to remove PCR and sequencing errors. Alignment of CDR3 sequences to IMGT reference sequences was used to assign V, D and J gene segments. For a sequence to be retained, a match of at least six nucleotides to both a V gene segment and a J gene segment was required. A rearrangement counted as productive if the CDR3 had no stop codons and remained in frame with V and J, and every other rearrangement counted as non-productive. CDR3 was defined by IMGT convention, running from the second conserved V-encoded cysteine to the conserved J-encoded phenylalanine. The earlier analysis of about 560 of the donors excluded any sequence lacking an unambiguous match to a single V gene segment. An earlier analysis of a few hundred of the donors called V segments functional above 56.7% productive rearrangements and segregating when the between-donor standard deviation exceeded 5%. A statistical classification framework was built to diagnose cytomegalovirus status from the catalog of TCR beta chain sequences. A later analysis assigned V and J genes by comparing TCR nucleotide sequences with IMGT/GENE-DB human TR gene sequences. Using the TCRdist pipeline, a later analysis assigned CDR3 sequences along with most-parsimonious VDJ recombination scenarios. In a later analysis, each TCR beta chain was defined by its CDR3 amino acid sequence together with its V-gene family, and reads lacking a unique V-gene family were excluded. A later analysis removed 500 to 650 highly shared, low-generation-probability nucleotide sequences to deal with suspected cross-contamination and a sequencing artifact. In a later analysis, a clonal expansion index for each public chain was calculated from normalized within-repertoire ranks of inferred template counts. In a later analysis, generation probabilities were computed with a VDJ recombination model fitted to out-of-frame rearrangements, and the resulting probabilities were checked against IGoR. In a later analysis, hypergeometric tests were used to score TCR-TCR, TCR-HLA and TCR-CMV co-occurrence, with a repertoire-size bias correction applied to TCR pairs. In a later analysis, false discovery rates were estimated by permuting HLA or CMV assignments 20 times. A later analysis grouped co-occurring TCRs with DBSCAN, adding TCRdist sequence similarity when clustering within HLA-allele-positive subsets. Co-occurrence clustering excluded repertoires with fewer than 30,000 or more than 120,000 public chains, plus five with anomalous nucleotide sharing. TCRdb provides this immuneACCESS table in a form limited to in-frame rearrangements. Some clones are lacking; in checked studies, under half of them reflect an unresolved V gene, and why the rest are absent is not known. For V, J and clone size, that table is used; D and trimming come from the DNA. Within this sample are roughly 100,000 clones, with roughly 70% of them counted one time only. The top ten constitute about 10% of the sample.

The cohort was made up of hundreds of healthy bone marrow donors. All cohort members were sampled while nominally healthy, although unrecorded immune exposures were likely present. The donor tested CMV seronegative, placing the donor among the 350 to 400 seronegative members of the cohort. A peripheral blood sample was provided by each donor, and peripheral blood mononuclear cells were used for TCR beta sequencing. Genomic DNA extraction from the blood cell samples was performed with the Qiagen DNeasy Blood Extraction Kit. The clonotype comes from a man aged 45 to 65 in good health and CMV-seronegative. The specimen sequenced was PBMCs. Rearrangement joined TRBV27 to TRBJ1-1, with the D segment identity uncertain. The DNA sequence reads TGTGCCAGCAGTTTATCCCGACTACGACTCTCTGAAGCTTTCTTT. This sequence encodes CASSLSRLRLSEAFF.